The 27 T cell receptor beta chains listed next were all sequenced from one sample in a study of shared T cell receptors in the human thymus (dated by TCRdb to about 2021). The library was obtained by the immunoSEQ multiplex PCR assay. TCRdb took over this immuneACCESS table, retaining in-frame rearrangements with V and J assigned. Such tables are incomplete; in checked studies, under half of the missing clones stem from an unresolved V gene, and the remainder is unexplained. This sample lists more than 550,000 clones; over 75% were detected once. The ten top clones hold 0.0094% of the sample. This same sample was also part of a study on human thymus T cells.

The sequenced sample consisted of thymocytes. The receptors come from a boy in the first two years of life with a congenital heart defect. Donor details come from another sample of the same person, matched by shared clones.

The sample holds a few counts of this clone. The chain uses TRBV19 and TRBJ1-4; 8 bases line up with TRBD1. CDR1 is LNHDA and CDR2 is SQIVND in the germline V gene (reference sequence). After removal of 5 bases from V and 7 bases from J, the junction contained 9 bases not matched to a gene. The CDR3 covers 15 residues. The CDR3 protein is CASSAGTGRPEKLFF. The CDR3 nucleotides are TGTGCCAGTAGTGCCGGGACAGGTAGACCTGAAAAACTGTTTTTT.

This clone occurred once. The J gene is TRBJ2-7, the V gene TRBV15; possible D gene TRBD2, 6 bases. CDR3 length equals 19 residues. V was cut by 1 base and J by 3 bases, with 25 bases left in between. The germline V gene has CDR1 LNHNV and CDR2 YYDKDF (reference sequence). CDR3 in DNA: TGTGCCACCAGCAGAGTACTTTTAACGGGACTCGCAGGGAGCTACGAGCAGTACTTC. Translated: CATSRVLLTGLAGSYEQYF.

The chain couples TRBV4-3 to TRBJ1-1; 7 bases agree with TRBD1. The germline gives CDR1 LGHNA, CDR2 YSLEER. The CDR3 runs 14 residues. V dropped 5 bases and J dropped 4; count of bases not matched to a gene: 7. The CDR3 DNA is TGCGCCAGCAGCTCCTCGTCAGGGGGCACTGAAGCTTTCTTT. Protein: CASSSSSGGTEAFF.

The V call is TRBV28, the J call TRBJ2-7; TRBD2 matches 15 bases. Germline lookup yields CDR1 MDHEN and CDR2 SYDVKM. This CDR3 spans 21 amino acids. The V and J ends lost 1 base and 2 bases, in that order; junction bases with no gene match: 15. CDR3 in amino acids: CASSLFRTFGTSGGQTYEQYF. The CDR3 bases are TGTGCCAGCAGTTTATTTCGGACCTTCGGGACTAGCGGGGGGCAGACCTACGAGCAGTACTTC.

V and J are TRBV4-3 and TRBJ1-1; TRBD1 might be the D (6 bases). This CDR3 has 16 residues. CDR1 LGHNA and CDR2 YSLEER come from the germline V gene. Trimming removed 0 bases at V and 2 bases at J, with 13 bases between. DNA of the CDR3: TGCGCCAGCAGCCAAGAAGGCCAGGGGCTAAACACTGAAGCTTTCTTT. As protein: CASSQEGQGLNTEAFF.

The genes are TRBV7-8 and TRBJ1-5, with 7 bases identical to TRBD1. Looked up from germline, CDR1 is SGHVS and CDR2 is FQNEAQ. CDR3 length: 16 amino acids. V shed 5 bases, J shed 4 bases, and the junction held 11 bases outside the gene matches. The CDR3 coding sequence is TGTGCCAGCAGCCCCTTGGACAGGAGCGTGAATCAGCCCCAGCATTTT. Its protein product is CASSPLDRSVNQPQHF.

The chain is built from TRBV15 and TRBJ2-3, with TRBD2 matching 9 bases. V shed 5 bases, J shed 3 bases, and the junction held 21 bases outside the gene matches. Looked up from germline, CDR1 is LNHNV and CDR2 is YYDKDF (reference sequence). The CDR3 length is 20 residues. This chain's CDR3 is CATSGRSRVLAGMVTDTQYF. The CDR3 region has the DNA TGTGCCACCAGCGGACGGTCCCGGGTTCTAGCGGGGATGGTGACAGATACGCAGTATTTT. Based on the CDR3 plus reference TRBV15 and TRBJ2-3, the full variable domain is DAMVIQNPRYQVTQFGKPVTLSCSQTLNHNVMYWYQQKSSQAPKLLFHYYDKDFNNEADTPDNFQSRRPNTSFCFLDIRSPGLGDTAMYLCATSGRSRVLAGMVTDTQYFGPGTRLTVL.

This chain connects TRBV5-1 to TRBJ1-1; 12 bases line up with TRBD1. The CDR3 totals 15 residues. Germline trimming cut 4 bases from V and 3 bases from J; bases unmatched to any gene: 4. Germline CDR1 and CDR2: SGHRS and YFSETQ. The DNA for the CDR3 is TGCGCCAGCAGCCCGGGACAGGGGGCGGACACTGAAGCTTTCTTT. Translated: CASSPGQGADTEAFF.

The rearrangement uses TRBV5-8 and TRBJ1-2; D ambiguous. Germline V gives CDR1 SGHTS, CDR2 YDEGEE. The V gene lost 8 bases and the J gene lost 7 bases, with 18 bases spanning the gap. The CDR3 sequence is 13 residues long. CDR3 nucleotide sequence: TGTGCCAGTCGACGAACAGTGGCTGGTGGCTACACCTTC. Translated, it gives CASRRTVAGGYTF.

This chain connects TRBV6-1 to TRBJ1-5; 7 positions match TRBD1. Germline V CDR1 and CDR2: MNHNS, SASEGT. Trimming cost V 5 bases and J 1 base; bases outside gene matches: 2. CDR3 size: 14 residues. The CDR3 bases are TGTGCCAGCAGTCAAGGGGGCAGCAATCAGCCCCAGCATTTT. It translates to CASSQGGSNQPQHF.

The V gene is TRBV4-3, the J gene TRBJ2-3, with 11 positions matching TRBD2. The CDR3 loop spans 20 amino acids. V shed 3 bases and J 4 bases; nucleotides not matched to a gene: 18. Per the germline V gene, CDR1 is LGHNA and CDR2 is YSLEER. CDR3 in amino acids: CASSQETGTSGSLAPDTQYF. CDR3 in DNA: TGCGCCAGCAGCCAGGAAACCGGGACTAGCGGATCACTTGCCCCAGATACGCAGTATTTT.

This chain uses TRBV4-1 with TRBJ2-2, with 9 bases that match TRBD1. The CDR3 loop spans 17 amino acids. Per the germline V gene, CDR1 is MGHRA and CDR2 is YSYEKL. Losses at the gene ends were 5 bases for V and 8 bases for J; bases not matched to a gene: 15. CDR3 region: CASSITGQGGGTGELFF. CDR3 DNA: TGCGCCAGCAGCATAACGGGACAGGGTGGTGGTACAGGGGAGCTGTTTTTT.

The chain is built from TRBV29-1 and TRBJ2-2; D gene uncertain. Trimming stripped 1 base from V and 0 bases from J, with 6 bases between. The CDR3 is 14 residues long. CDR1 SQVTM and CDR2 ANQGSEA come from the germline V gene. The CDR3 reads CSVEVRPNTGELFF. In DNA, the CDR3 is TGCAGCGTTGAAGTCAGGCCGAACACCGGGGAGCTGTTTTTT.

The chain links TRBV10-2 to TRBJ2-1, with TRBD2 identical over 11 bases. The CDR3 extends over 16 amino acids. CDR1 WSHSY and CDR2 SAAADI come from the germline V gene. J was trimmed by 2 bases and V by 6 bases; bases with no gene match: 6. The CDR3 protein is CASSLKTSGTYNEQFF. The CDR3 nucleotides are TGCGCCAGCAGCCTCAAGACTAGCGGGACCTACAATGAGCAGTTCTTC.

This chain connects TRBV5-1 to TRBJ1-2; TRBD1 agrees at 7 bases. The CDR3 spans 15 residues. Germline V CDR1 and CDR2: SGHRS, YFSETQ. The V and J ends lost 2 bases and 3 bases, in that order; junction bases with no gene match: 7. CDR3 loop: CASSLESGQHYGYTF. The CDR3 DNA follows: TGCGCCAGCAGCTTAGAATCGGGACAGCACTATGGCTACACCTTC.

This chain joins TRBV14 and TRBJ1-4; no definite D call. Between the trimmed V and J ends, which lost 0 bases and 14 bases, there was a span of 10 bases. The CDR3 runs to 12 residues. Looked up from germline, CDR1 is SGHDN and CDR2 is FVKESK. The CDR3 DNA follows: TGTGCCAGCAGCCAAGATTCTCCGAGGCTGTTTTTT. It translates to CASSQDSPRLFF.

The J gene is TRBJ2-5, the V gene TRBV9; D is possibly TRBD2 (5 bases). Germline CDR1 and CDR2: SGDLS and YYNGEE. The CDR3 runs to 15 residues. V dropped 3 bases and J dropped 5 bases, with 17 bases sitting between them. DNA of the CDR3: TGTGCCAGCAGCGCCACTAGGGCCAACGTGGAGACCCAGTACTTC. It codes for CASSATRANVETQYF.

This clone was observed once. The chain uses TRBV13 and TRBJ2-7, with 11 bases that match TRBD2. Germline loops: CDR1 PRHDT, CDR2 FYEKMQ (reference sequence). The CDR3 extends over 16 amino acids. The trim removed 2 bases at V and 6 bases at J, leaving 9 bases unmatched. Here the CDR3 DNA reads TGTGCCAGCAGCTTAACTAGCGGGAGACCCTCGGGCGAGCAGTACTTC. This translates into CASSLTSGRPSGEQYF.

The gene calls are TRBV27 and TRBJ2-3; possible D gene TRBD2, 6 bases. This CDR3 has 15 residues. The germline V gene has CDR1 MNHEY and CDR2 SMNVEV (reference sequence). V lost 0 bases to trimming and J lost 4 bases, with 11 bases between them. The CDR3 region has the DNA TGTGCCAGCAGTTTATCGGCGGGGAGTTCAGATACGCAGTATTTT. The encoded protein is CASSLSAGSSDTQYF.

Turning to this clone: A junction end diverges from the germline sequence, so it may reflect a read error. Other DNA sequences in this specimen translate into the identical CDR3. The rearrangement joins TRBV7-9 to TRBJ2-7; tentative D call: TRBD2 (5 bases). The CDR3 is 13 amino acids. Germline-derived CDR1 and CDR2 are SEHNR and FQNEAQ (reference sequence). The DNA for the CDR3 is TGTGCCAGCAGTTTAGGACTCCTCTACGAGCAGTACTTC. It encodes CASSLGLLYEQYF.

The chain links TRBV2 to TRBJ1-1, with 8 bases that match TRBD1. V trimming: 6 bases; J trimming: 5 bases; junction bases outside the gene matches: 8. The germline CDR1 and CDR2 sequences are SNHLY and FYNNEI. The CDR3 is 14 residues long. CDR3 protein: CASSTRTGFTEAFF. As DNA, the CDR3 is TGTGCCAGCAGCACCCGGACAGGGTTTACTGAAGCTTTCTTT.

J is TRBJ1-5 and V is TRBV2, with TRBD1 matching 8 bases. Germline assignment: CDR1 SNHLY and CDR2 FYNNEI. The trim removed 2 bases at V and 3 bases at J, leaving 6 bases unmatched. The CDR3 length is 16 residues. CDR3 DNA sequence: TGTGCCAGCAGTGAAAGTTGGACAGGGTCCAATCAGCCCCAGCATTTT. Its protein product is CASSESWTGSNQPQHF. The full variable domain, in which reference TRBV2 and TRBJ1-5 provide the parts outside the CDR3, is EPEVTQTPSHQVTQMGQEVILRCVPISNHLYFYWYRQILGQKVEFLVSFYNNEISEKSEIFDDQFSVERPDGSNFTLKIRSTKLEDSAMYFCASSESWTGSNQPQHFGDGTRLSIL.

This clone turned up a few times. The chain carries TRBV28 and TRBJ2-7; 7 bases agree with TRBD2. J gave up 1 base and V 3 bases, and 3 bases lay outside the gene matches. Germline loops: CDR1 MDHEN, CDR2 SYDVKM. The CDR3 extends over 14 amino acids. The CDR3: CASSFRGLSYEQYF. The CDR3, as DNA: TGTGCCAGCAGTTTCCGGGGACTATCCTACGAGCAGTACTTC.

The gene calls are TRBV5-1 and TRBJ2-2, with TRBD2 matching over 11 bases. The CDR3 has 19 residues. Germline CDR1 is SGHRS and CDR2 is YFSETQ. Trimming took 0 bases from V and 0 from J; bases not matched to a gene: 7. The DNA of the CDR3 is TGCGCCAGCAGCTTGGTACTAGCGGGGGTCAAGGCGAACACCGGGGAGCTGTTTTTT. This gives the protein CASSLVLAGVKANTGELFF.

The chain recombines TRBV2 with TRBJ2-2, with 10 bases fitting TRBD1. Trimming at V came to 6 bases and at J to 3 bases, leaving 10 bases not matched to a gene. The CDR3 consists of 17 residues. Germline V gives CDR1 SNHLY, CDR2 FYNNEI. The CDR3 DNA follows: TGTGCCAGCAGCAGAGGGACAGGGGCCGGGTACACCGGGGAGCTGTTTTTT. This gives the protein CASSRGTGAGYTGELFF.

The gene calls are TRBV27 and TRBJ1-2; D ambiguous. CDR1 MNHEY and CDR2 SMNVEV come from the germline V gene (reference sequence). Trimming took 6 bases from V and 5 from J, leaving 19 bases between them. The CDR3 extends over 15 amino acids. The CDR3 DNA reads as TGTGCCAGCAGCAAGGACTTCGGCGGGATATATGGCTACACCTTC. Translated, it gives CASSKDFGGIYGYTF.

The chain links TRBV28 to TRBJ2-7; a weak D match, TRBD1 (6 bases). CDR1 is MDHEN and CDR2 is SYDVKM in the germline V gene. This CDR3 spans 12 amino acids. Trimming cost V 6 bases and J 1 base, with 7 bases left between them. CDR3 sequence: CASRTGSYEQYF. The CDR3, as DNA: TGTGCCAGCAGAACAGGGTCCTACGAGCAGTACTTC.